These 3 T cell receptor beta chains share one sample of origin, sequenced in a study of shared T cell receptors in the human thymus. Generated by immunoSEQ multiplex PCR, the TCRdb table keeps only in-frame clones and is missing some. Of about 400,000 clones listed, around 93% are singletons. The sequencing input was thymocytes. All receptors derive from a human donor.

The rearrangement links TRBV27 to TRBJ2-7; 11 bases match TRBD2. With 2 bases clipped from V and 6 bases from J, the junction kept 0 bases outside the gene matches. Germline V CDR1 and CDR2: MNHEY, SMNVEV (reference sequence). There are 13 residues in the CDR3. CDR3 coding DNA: TGTGCCAGCAGTTTACTAGCGGGAGGCGAGCAGTACTTC. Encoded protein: CASSLLAGGEQYF.

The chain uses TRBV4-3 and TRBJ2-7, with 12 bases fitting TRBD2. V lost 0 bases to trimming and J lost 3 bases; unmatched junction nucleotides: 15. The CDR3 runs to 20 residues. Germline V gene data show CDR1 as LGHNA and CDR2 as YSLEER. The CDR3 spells CASSQDFALAGGPSNYEQYF. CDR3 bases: TGCGCCAGCAGCCAAGATTTTGCGCTAGCGGGAGGGCCATCAAACTACGAGCAGTACTTC.

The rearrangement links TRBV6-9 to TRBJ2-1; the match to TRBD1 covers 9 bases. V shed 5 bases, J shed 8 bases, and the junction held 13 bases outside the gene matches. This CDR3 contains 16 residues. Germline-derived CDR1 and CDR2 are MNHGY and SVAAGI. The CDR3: CASSDDRDRVGDEQFF. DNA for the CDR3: TGTGCCAGCAGTGACGACCGGGACAGGGTGGGGGATGAGCAGTTCTTC.